What follows is one TCR beta chain and its context. Its antigen is as yet unknown. The source of the sample is a study of beta chain features in type 1 diabetes. Study outcomes and limitations: Possibly, sequencing cDNA over-represented cells that had high TCR expression levels. All four CD4+ subsets from Type 1 diabetes patients carried moderately but significantly shorter TCRB CDR3s.

In germline, CDR1 is MNHEY, CDR2 SVGAGI. The CDR3 runs to 14 residues. J was trimmed by 7 bases and V by 6 bases; bases with no gene match: 8. Sequenced material consisted of expressed TCRB transcripts (all of the isolated RNA was reverse transcribed). The protocol was immunoSEQ multiplex PCR, while the TCRdb copy is restricted to in-frame clones and leaves out a portion. The table has 250,000 or so clones, roughly 22% seen once. The V gene is TRBV6-5, the J gene TRBJ1-5; 8 positions agree with TRBD1. Input material: naive CD4+ T cells from blood. This TCR was sampled from a woman aged 40 to 55 with type 1 diabetes. In nucleotides, the CDR3 is TGTGCCAGCAGCGACAGGGGAGGAGGACAGCCCCAGCATTTT. Translating it yields CASSDRGGGQPQHF.